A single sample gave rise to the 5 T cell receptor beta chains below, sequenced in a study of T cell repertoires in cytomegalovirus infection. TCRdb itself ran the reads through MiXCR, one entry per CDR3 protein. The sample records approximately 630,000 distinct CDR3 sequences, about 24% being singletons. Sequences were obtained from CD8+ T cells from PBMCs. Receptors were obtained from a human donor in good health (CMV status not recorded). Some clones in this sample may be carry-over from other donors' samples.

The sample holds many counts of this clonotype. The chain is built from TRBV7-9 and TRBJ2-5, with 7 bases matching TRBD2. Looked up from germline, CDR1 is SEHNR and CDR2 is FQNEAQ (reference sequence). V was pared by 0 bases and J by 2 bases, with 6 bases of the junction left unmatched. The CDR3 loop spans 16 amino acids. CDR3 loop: CASSLALGGSQETQYF. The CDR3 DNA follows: TGTGCCAGCAGCTTAGCTTTGGGGGGGTCACAAGAGACCCAGTACTTC.

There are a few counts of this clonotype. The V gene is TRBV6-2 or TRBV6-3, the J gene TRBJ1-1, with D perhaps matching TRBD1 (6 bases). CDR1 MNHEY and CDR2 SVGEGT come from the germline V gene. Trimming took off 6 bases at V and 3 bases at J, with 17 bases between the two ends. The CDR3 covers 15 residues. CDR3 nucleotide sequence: TGTGCCAGCAGCCCCATCGGGGGGGGCTACACTGAAGCTTTCTTT. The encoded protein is CASSPIGGGYTEAFF.

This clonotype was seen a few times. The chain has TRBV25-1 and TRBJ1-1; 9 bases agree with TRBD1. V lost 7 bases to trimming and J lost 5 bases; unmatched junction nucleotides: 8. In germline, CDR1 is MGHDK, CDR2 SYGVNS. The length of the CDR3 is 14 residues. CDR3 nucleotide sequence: TGTGCCAGCAAGAAACAGGGGGCAAAGACTGAAGCTTTCTTT. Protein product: CASKKQGAKTEAFF. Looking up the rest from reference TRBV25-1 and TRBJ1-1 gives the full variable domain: EADIYQTPRYLVIGTGKKITLECSQTMGHDKMYWYQQDPGMELHLIHYSYGVNSTEKGDLSSESTVSRIRTEHFPLTLESARPSHTSQYLCASKKQGAKTEAFFGQGTRLTVV.

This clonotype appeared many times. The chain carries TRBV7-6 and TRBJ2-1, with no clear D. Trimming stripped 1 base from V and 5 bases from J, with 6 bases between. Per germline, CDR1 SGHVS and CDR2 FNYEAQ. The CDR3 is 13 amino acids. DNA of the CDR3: TGTGCCAGCAGCTTAGTTGATGACAATGAGCAGTTCTTC. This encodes CASSLVDDNEQFF.

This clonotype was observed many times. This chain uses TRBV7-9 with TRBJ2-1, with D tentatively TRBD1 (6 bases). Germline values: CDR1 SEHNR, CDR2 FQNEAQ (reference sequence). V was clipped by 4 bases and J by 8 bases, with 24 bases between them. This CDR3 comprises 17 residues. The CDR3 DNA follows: TGTGCCAGCAGCTCGACGGGGACGGGACAAGGGGCCCATGAGCAGTTCTTC. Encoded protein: CASSSTGTGQGAHEQFF. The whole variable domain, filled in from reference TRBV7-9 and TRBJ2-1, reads DTGVSQNPRHKITKRGQNVTFRCDPISEHNRLYWYRQTLGQGPEFLTYFQNEAQLEKSRLLSDRFSAERPKGSFSTLEIQRTEQGDSAMYLCASSSTGTGQGAHEQFFGPGTRLTVL.